This T cell receptor beta chain comes out of a study of shared clonotypes between healthy human individuals. Assay: immunoSEQ multiplex PCR; the TCRdb copy retains only in-frame clones and omits some. Among about 590,000 clones listed, roughly 95% were seen once. This clone was observed a few times. Germline V gene sequence: CDR1 MNHEY, CDR2 SMNVEV (reference sequence). This CDR3 region has 12 residues. With V trimmed by 7 bases and J by 3 bases, 1 base remained unmatched. The naive CD8 population came from CD45RO-negative cells selected for CCR7, without terminally differentiated effector memory CD45RA+ cells.

This clonotype originated in a woman in her twenties or thirties in good health. Sequences were obtained from naive CD8+ T cells sorted from blood. The chain links TRBV27 to TRBJ2-7; TRBD1 matches at 9 bases. In DNA form, the CDR3 reads TGTGCCAGCAAGGGACAGGGCTACGAGCAGTACTTC. As protein: CASKGQGYEQYF.